This entry describes one T cell receptor (beta chain). Its recognized antigen is unknown. There are no base qualities to consult, and no much larger clone falls within one base. This sample stems from a study of cytotoxic CD8 clonotypes in ibrutinib-treated CLL (dated by TCRdb to the early 2020s). About the full investigation: The cohort included about 15 treatment-naive and ten to eleven relapsed/refractory patients; around 17 were IGHV unmutated. The response samples were drawn at a median of approximately twelve months into treatment, with a range of roughly 6 to 36 months. Responses were partial in around 25 patients and complete in 2; after median around 68 months follow-up, around 14 stayed in remission and 12 progressed. Every remission and progressive disease sample was obtained while ibrutinib was still being received by the patients. Samples averaged approximately 260,000 productive templates and tens of thousands of productive rearrangements. Longitudinal samples were obtainable from about 30% of the roughly 86 participants in the trial. Cryopreserved peripheral blood mononuclear cells were collected at three points: before therapy, at response, and at either sustained remission or disease progression. The research as a whole found: Clonality rose at ibrutinib response, remained stable during sustained remission, and dropped back toward baseline at progression. Public clonotypes were rare and either shrank or stayed stable during treatment, and the rise in clonality at ibrutinib response reflected expansion of private clonotypes. Baseline clonality was found to be higher than that of age-matched healthy donors and was strongly correlated with circulating CD8+ T-cell counts. Sampling times were not matched between sustained-remission and progressing patients, and lymph node repertoires were not studied.

Each clonotype received, on average, 10x coverage in deep resolution sequencing performed on a MiSeq, where the target depth lay between 1 in 1 million and 1 in 200,000 T cells. The immunoSEQ hsTCRB Kit was used to generate TCR beta libraries. The study's processing was this. Data were analyzed with ImmunoSEQ Data Assistant and ImmunoSEQ Analyzer, with V, D and J genes assigned per IMGT definitions. Clonality, which ranges from 0 to 1, was calculated by subtracting the normalized Shannon entropy of productive rearrangement frequencies from one. Only overrepresented clonotypes making up at least 0.05% of the repertoire of each patient were included in the public clonotype analysis. Some 13 age-matched healthy donor repertoires from immuneACCESS served as clonality controls. TCRdb mirrors the immuneACCESS table, restricted to in-frame sequences. Some clones are absent from its copies; in checked studies, under half trace to an unresolved V gene, and the reason for the others is unknown. The D gene and trimming were derived from the DNA, and the V and J assignments and clone size from that table. This sample has 200,000 or so clones in its table, and 75% to 85% of those were observed once. The ten top clones hold approximately 10% of the sample.

Including cysteine and phenylalanine, the CDR3 has 16 amino acids. Left in the record is the CDR3 DNA by itself, 48 bases read in frame from the first base. CDR1 and CDR2 are drawn from the germline V gene (reference sequence): SGHNT, YYREEE. The germline V and J ends show losses of 4 bases and 4 bases respectively, and no gene match explains 8 bases of the junction. The time point label of this sample denotes: about 11 months on ibrutinib. Roughly 2.2 micrograms of genomic DNA were extracted from cryopreserved PBMCs for TCR beta library preparation. High-throughput TCR beta sequencing was performed on longitudinal blood samples from CLL patients receiving ibrutinib monotherapy. The patients were enrolled in a single-center, open-label phase 2 trial of ibrutinib monotherapy.

The sequence is built from TRBV5-4 and TRBJ2-7, with 13 middle bases fitting TRBD2. The material was PBMCs, obtained after 12 months of ibrutinib treatment. The source of this sequence is a human donor with chronic lymphocytic leukemia. For the CDR3, the sequence is CASSPGTSGTIYEQYF. The nucleotide sequence reads as follows: TGTGCCAGCAGCCCCGGGACTAGCGGGACCATATACGAGCAGTACTTC. The full variable domain, with segments outside the CDR3 supplied by the reference TRBV5-4 and TRBJ2-7 proteins, appears as ETGVTQSPTHLIKTRGQQVTLRCSSQSGHNTVSWYQQALGQGPQFIFQYYREEENGRGNFPPRFSGLQFPNYSSELNVNALELDDSALYLCASSPGTSGTIYEQYFGPGTRLTVT.